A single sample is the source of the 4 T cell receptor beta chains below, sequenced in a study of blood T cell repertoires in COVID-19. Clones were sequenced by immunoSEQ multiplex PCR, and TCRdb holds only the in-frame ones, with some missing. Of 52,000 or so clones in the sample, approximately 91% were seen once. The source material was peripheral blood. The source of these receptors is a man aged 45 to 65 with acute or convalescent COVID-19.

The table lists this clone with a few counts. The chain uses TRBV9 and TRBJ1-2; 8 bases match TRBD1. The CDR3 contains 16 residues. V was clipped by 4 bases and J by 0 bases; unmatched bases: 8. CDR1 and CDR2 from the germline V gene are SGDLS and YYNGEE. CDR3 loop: CASSSRQGAANYGYTF. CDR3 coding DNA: TGTGCCAGCAGCTCCCGCCAGGGGGCGGCTAACTATGGCTACACCTTC.

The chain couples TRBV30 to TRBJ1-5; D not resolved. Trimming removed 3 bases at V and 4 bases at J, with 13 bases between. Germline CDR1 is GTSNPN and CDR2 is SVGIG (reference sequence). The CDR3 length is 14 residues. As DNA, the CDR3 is TGTGCCTGGAGACTTGGCGGGCCTAATCAGCCCCAGCATTTT. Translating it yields CAWRLGGPNQPQHF.

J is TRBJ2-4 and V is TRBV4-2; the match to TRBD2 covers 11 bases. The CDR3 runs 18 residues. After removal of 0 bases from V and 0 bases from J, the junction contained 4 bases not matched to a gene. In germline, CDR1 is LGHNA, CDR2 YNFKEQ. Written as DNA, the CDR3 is TGTGCCAGCAGCCAAGAGGTGGGGACTAGCGGAGCCAAAAACATTCAGTACTTC. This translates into CASSQEVGTSGAKNIQYF.

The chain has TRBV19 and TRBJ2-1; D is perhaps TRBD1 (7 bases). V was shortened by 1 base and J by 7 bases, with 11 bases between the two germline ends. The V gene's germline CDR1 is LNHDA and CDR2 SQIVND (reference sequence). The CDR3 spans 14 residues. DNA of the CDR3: TGTGCCAGTAGTATAGGACCAGGGGGGAATGAGCAGTTCTTC. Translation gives CASSIGPGGNEQFF.